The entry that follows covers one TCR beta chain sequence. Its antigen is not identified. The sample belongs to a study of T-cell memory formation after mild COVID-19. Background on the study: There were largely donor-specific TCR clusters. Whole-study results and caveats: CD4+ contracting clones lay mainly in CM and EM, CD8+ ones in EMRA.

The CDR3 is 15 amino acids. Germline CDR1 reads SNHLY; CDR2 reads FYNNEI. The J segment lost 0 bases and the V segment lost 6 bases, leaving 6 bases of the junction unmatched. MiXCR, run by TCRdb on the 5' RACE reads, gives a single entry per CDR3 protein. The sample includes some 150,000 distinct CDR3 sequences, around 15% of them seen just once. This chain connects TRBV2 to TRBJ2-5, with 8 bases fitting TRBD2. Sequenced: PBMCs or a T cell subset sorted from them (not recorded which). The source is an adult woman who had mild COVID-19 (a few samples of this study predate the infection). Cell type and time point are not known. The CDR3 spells CASRRLATDQETQYF. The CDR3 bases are TGTGCCAGCAGGAGACTAGCGACCGACCAAGAGACCCAGTACTTC.